Following are 29 T cell receptor beta chains from one sample sequenced in a study of blood T cell repertoires in COVID-19. Libraries were prepared by immunoSEQ multiplex PCR; TCRdb keeps only in-frame clonotypes and omits some of them. Among approximately 190,000 clones, 84% were seen once, and the ten largest hold over 13%. Material for sequencing was peripheral blood. These receptors all come from a man aged 25-45 years with active or convalescent COVID-19.

A word on this clone: At one end, the junction sequence differs from germline, possibly due to a read error. This chain uses TRBV7-7 with TRBJ1-6; D is perhaps TRBD1 (5 bases). Germline V gene data show CDR1 as SSHAT and CDR2 as FNYEAQ (reference sequence). The CDR3 sequence is 15 residues long. CDR3 DNA: TGTGCTAGCAGCCCCGGGGGGACGGGGAATTCACCCCTCCACTTT. Its translation is CASSPGGTGNSPLHF.

The CDR3 spells CATSRDRLREGHHEQFF. The CDR3 bases are TGTGCCACCAGCAGAGACAGGTTGCGGGAGGGCCACCATGAGCAGTTCTTC. The chain recombines TRBV15 with TRBJ2-1, with 9 bases aligning to TRBD2. This CDR3 comprises 17 residues. The trim removed 0 bases at V and 8 bases at J, leaving 11 bases unmatched. Per the germline V gene, CDR1 is LNHNV and CDR2 is YYDKDF (reference sequence).

The V call is TRBV5-8, the J call TRBJ1-2, with D perhaps TRBD1 (6 bases). Germline V gives CDR1 SGHTS, CDR2 YDEGEE. The CDR3 length is 15 residues. Trimming took 0 bases from V and 4 from J, leaving 13 bases between them. The CDR3 spells CASSLARDKLYGYTF. CDR3 bases: TGTGCCAGCAGCTTGGCCCGGGACAAACTCTATGGCTACACCTTC. The full variable domain, rest sourced from reference TRBV5-8 and TRBJ1-2, is EAGVTQSPTHLIKTRGQQATLRCSPISGHTSVYWYQQALGLGLQFLLWYDEGEERNRGNFPPRFSGRQFPNYSSELNVNALELEDSALYLCASSLARDKLYGYTFGSGTRLTVV.

The chain is built from TRBV5-1 and TRBJ2-3, with 11 positions matching TRBD2. V was clipped by 0 bases and J by 5 bases; unmatched bases: 11. Germline CDR1 reads SGHRS; CDR2 reads YFSETQ. The CDR3 contains 18 residues. The chain's CDR3 is CASSLAPLAGGPGDTQYF. CDR3 DNA: TGCGCCAGCAGCTTGGCTCCTTTAGCGGGAGGGCCGGGAGATACGCAGTATTTT.

This clone was found once. The chain recombines TRBV6-6 with TRBJ1-5, with D perhaps matching TRBD1 (5 bases). Trimming shortened V by 7 bases and J by 0 bases, and 13 bases separated the two germline ends. The germline gives CDR1 MNHNY, CDR2 SVGAGI (reference sequence). There are 15 residues in the CDR3. CDR3 in amino acids: CASNRGGDSNQPQHF. The CDR3 nucleotides read TGTGCCAGCAACCGAGGAGGGGATAGCAATCAGCCCCAGCATTTT.

V is TRBV12-2 and J is TRBJ2-5; the D call in the table, TRBD2, was not verified against the DNA. TRBV12-2 is deemed a pseudogene. CDR3 length: 17 amino acids. The CDR3 protein is CASRSSGRGGRGETQYF. CDR3 bases: TGTGCAAGTCGATCATCCGGGAGGGGGGGTAGAGGCGAGACCCAGTACTTC.

The chain uses TRBV14 and TRBJ1-3; no reliable D call. In germline, CDR1 is SGHDN, CDR2 FVKESK. With 2 bases removed from V and 1 base from J, the gap between germline ends came to 12 bases. This CDR3 is 16 amino acids long. The CDR3 reads CASSQRSGGSGNTIYF. CDR3 nucleotides: TGTGCCAGCAGCCAACGGTCCGGAGGTTCTGGAAACACCATATATTTT.

The chain employs TRBV5-1 and TRBJ1-5; D gene unclear. Germline-derived CDR1 and CDR2 are SGHRS and YFSETQ. The CDR3 is 12 residues long. The V end was cut by 2 bases, the J end by 6 bases, with 6 bases between. CDR3 region: CASSFEGQPQHF. The DNA for the CDR3 is TGCGCCAGCAGCTTCGAGGGTCAGCCCCAGCATTTT.

The chain joins TRBV14 to TRBJ1-1; TRBD1 matches at 7 bases. The germline V gene encodes CDR1 SGHDN and CDR2 FVKESK. The CDR3 extends over 14 amino acids. The V and J ends lost 5 bases and 9 bases, in that order; junction bases with no gene match: 12. The CDR3 DNA reads as TGTGCCAGCAGCGGCCGACAGGGCCTGACCCAAGCTTTCTTT. Protein: CASSGRQGLTQAFF.

This chain connects TRBV2 to TRBJ2-3; D gene ambiguous. This CDR3 region has 15 residues. Germline CDR1 and CDR2: SNHLY and FYNNEI. With 4 bases removed from V and 2 bases from J, the gap between germline ends came to 13 bases. The DNA of the CDR3 is TGTGCCAGCAGTGTTCCAGGATTAATCACAGATACGCAGTATTTT. It specifies CASSVPGLITDTQYF. The full variable domain, its missing parts supplied by reference TRBV2 and TRBJ2-3, is EPEVTQTPSHQVTQMGQEVILRCVPISNHLYFYWYRQILGQKVEFLVSFYNNEISEKSEIFDDQFSVERPDGSNFTLKIRSTKLEDSAMYFCASSVPGLITDTQYFGPGTRLTVL.

The J gene is TRBJ1-2, the V gene TRBV7-9, with 8 positions matching TRBD1. V was clipped by 3 bases and J by 3 bases; unmatched bases: 0. The CDR3 sequence is 13 residues long. CDR1 and CDR2 from the germline V gene are SEHNR and FQNEAQ (reference sequence). Here the CDR3 DNA reads TGTGCCAGCAGCTTGGACAGGGACTATGGCTACACCTTC. Protein sequence: CASSLDRDYGYTF.

This clone was observed a single time. The genes are TRBV18 and TRBJ2-1; a possible D gene is TRBD2 (5 bases). The CDR3 consists of 16 residues. Deletions cut 3 bases from V and 2 bases from J, with 14 bases between. Germline CDR1 reads KGHSH; CDR2 reads LQKENI. The DNA for the CDR3 is TGTGCCAGCTCACCGCTGGACCCGGGGACCTACAATGAGCAGTTCTTC. This codes for CASSPLDPGTYNEQFF.

V is TRBV6-2 or TRBV6-3 and J is TRBJ1-6; D is perhaps TRBD1 (6 bases). The CDR3 length is 14 residues. The germline gives CDR1 MNHEY, CDR2 SVGEGT. V lost 2 bases and J lost 7, with 9 bases in between. CDR3: CASSYTGTNSPLHF. The CDR3 DNA sequence: TGTGCCAGCAGTTACACAGGGACGAATTCACCCCTCCACTTT.

V and J are TRBV2 and TRBJ1-2; D perhaps matches TRBD1 (6 bases). The CDR3 spans 15 residues. CDR1 is SNHLY and CDR2 is FYNNEI in the germline V gene. Between the trimmed V and J ends, which lost 3 bases and 4 bases, there was a span of 15 bases. In DNA form, the CDR3 reads TGTGCCAGCAGTGAGGGAACGGACAGCTTCTATGGCTACACCTTC. Translated, it gives CASSEGTDSFYGYTF.

Details on this clone: The sample contains more than one DNA sequence encoding this CDR3. This chain connects TRBV11-2 to TRBJ2-7; TRBD2 aligns across 10 bases. This CDR3 spans 15 amino acids. Per germline, CDR1 SGHAT and CDR2 FQNNGV. V dropped 3 bases and J dropped 1; count of bases not matched to a gene: 3. This CDR3 is CASSLSLAGSYEQYF. The CDR3 DNA follows: TGTGCCAGCAGCTTGTCACTAGCGGGGTCCTACGAGCAGTACTTC.

V usage is TRBV19 and J usage is TRBJ2-5; 7 bases match TRBD1. Trimming took 7 bases from V and 1 from J; bases not matched to a gene: 15. Germline values: CDR1 LNHDA, CDR2 SQIVND (reference sequence). This CDR3 has 17 residues. Written as DNA, the CDR3 is TGTGCCAGTATCGGATGGTGGGAGACAGGGATCCAAGAGACCCAGTACTTC. It specifies CASIGWWETGIQETQYF.

The CDR3, as DNA: TGTGCCAGCAGTTCGACAGGAGAGCCCGACCACTATGGCTACACCTTC. It encodes CASSSTGEPDHYGYTF. The chain joins TRBV6-5 to TRBJ1-2; possibly TRBD1 for D (6 bases). Germline CDR1 MNHEY, CDR2 SVGAGI. Trimming cost V 4 bases and J 3 bases, with 18 bases left between them. The CDR3 consists of 16 residues.

CDR3 nucleotides: TGTGCCAGCAGCCAAGATAGCGGGGGGGCAGATACGCAGTATTTT. Encoded protein: CASSQDSGGADTQYF. V usage is TRBV4-2 and J usage is TRBJ2-3; 11 nucleotides match TRBD2. CDR1 is LGHNA and CDR2 is YNFKEQ in the germline V gene. V was pared by 0 bases and J by 4 bases, with 0 bases of the junction left unmatched. CDR3 length equals 15 residues.

The V call is TRBV7-9, the J call TRBJ2-7; TRBD2 aligns across 9 bases. The V gene's germline CDR1 is SEHNR and CDR2 FQNEAQ (reference sequence). Trimming removed 5 bases from V and 0 bases from J; junction bases left unmatched: 14. This CDR3 spans 18 amino acids. The CDR3 nucleotides read TGTGCCAGCAGCCCGTTGGGTAGCGGGGGACCCCACTCCTACGAGCAGTACTTC. This translates into CASSPLGSGGPHSYEQYF. Full variable domain (remainder filled in from reference TRBV7-9 and TRBJ2-7): DTGVSQNPRHKITKRGQNVTFRCDPISEHNRLYWYRQTLGQGPEFLTYFQNEAQLEKSRLLSDRFSAERPKGSFSTLEIQRTEQGDSAMYLCASSPLGSGGPHSYEQYFGPGTRLTVT.

The chain employs TRBV4-1 and TRBJ2-3; the D gene is possibly TRBD1 (6 bases). The CDR3 is made up of 15 amino acids. The germline gives CDR1 MGHRA, CDR2 YSYEKL. The germline V and J ends were trimmed by 0 bases and 6 bases, with 13 bases remaining between them. This chain's CDR3 is CASSQDPGRGDTQYF. The CDR3 DNA reads TGCGCCAGCAGCCAAGATCCTGGCAGGGGTGATACGCAGTATTTT.

V usage is TRBV14 and J usage is TRBJ2-5; 7 bases fit TRBD1. The CDR3 is made up of 14 amino acids. The trim removed 6 bases at V and 1 base at J, leaving 5 bases unmatched. Germline V gene data show CDR1 as SGHDN and CDR2 as FVKESK. CDR3 coding DNA: TGTGCCAGCAGACACCGGGACAGCCAAGAGACCCAGTACTTC. Protein product: CASRHRDSQETQYF. Full variable domain (missing parts from reference TRBV14 and TRBJ2-5): EAGVTQFPSHSVIEKGQTVTLRCDPISGHDNLYWYRRVMGKEIKFLLHFVKESKQDESGMPNNRFLAERTGGTYSTLKVQPAELEDSGVYFCASRHRDSQETQYFGPGTRLLVL.

The sample holds a few counts of this clone. The chain combines TRBV29-1 with TRBJ1-2, with D perhaps matching TRBD1 (5 bases). The CDR3 consists of 12 residues. Deletions cut 1 base from V and 6 bases from J, with 9 bases between. The V gene's germline CDR1 is SQVTM and CDR2 ANQGSEA. The CDR3 sequence is CSVEVWGDGYTF. The DNA of the CDR3 is TGCAGCGTTGAAGTTTGGGGGGATGGCTACACCTTC.

J is TRBJ1-6 and V is TRBV19; unclear D gene. Per the germline V gene, CDR1 is LNHDA and CDR2 is SQIVND (reference sequence). The CDR3 consists of 13 residues. The ends were cut back, 8 bases at V and 9 bases at J, with 14 bases in the middle. The CDR3 sequence: CASSGGSGSPLHF. DNA for the CDR3: TGTGCCAGTTCGGGAGGAAGTGGTTCACCCCTCCACTTT.

The rearrangement joins TRBV3-1 (or the pseudogene TRBV3-2) to TRBJ1-4; D remains ambiguous. The CDR3 extends over 16 amino acids. V was shortened by 8 bases and J by 0 bases, with 16 bases between the two germline ends. CDR1 is LGHDT and CDR2 is YNNKEL in the germline V gene (reference sequence). CDR3 nucleotide sequence: TGTGCCAGCTCTGCGAACCCTTCACCAACTAATGAAAAACTGTTTTTT. Residues: CASSANPSPTNEKLFF.

This chain links TRBV19 with TRBJ1-5; no clear D. V was clipped by 6 bases and J by 8 bases, with 11 bases between them. From germline, CDR1 is LNHDA and CDR2 SQIVND (reference sequence). This CDR3 comprises 12 residues. The CDR3 nucleotides read TGTGCCAGTAGGCCAAACGGGGAGCCCCAGCATTTT. Translated: CASRPNGEPQHF. Based on the CDR3 plus reference TRBV19 and TRBJ1-5, the full variable domain is DGGITQSPKYLFRKEGQNVTLSCEQNLNHDAMYWYRQDPGQGLRLIYYSQIVNDFQKGDIAEGYSVSREKKESFPLTVTSAQKNPTAFYLCASRPNGEPQHFGDGTRLSIL.

In DNA, the CDR3 is TGTGCCAGCAGGCCGACGGGACAGGGGGCCTATGGCTACACCTTC. Translated: CASRPTGQGAYGYTF. This chain joins TRBV27 and TRBJ1-2, with 12 bases that match TRBD1. CDR1 and CDR2 from the germline V gene are MNHEY and SMNVEV (reference sequence). V lost 6 bases to trimming and J lost 4 bases; unmatched junction nucleotides: 6. The CDR3 consists of 15 residues.

The chain combines TRBV6-5 with TRBJ2-2; D possibly corresponds to TRBD1 (6 bases). Germline-derived CDR1 and CDR2 are MNHEY and SVGAGI. The CDR3 totals 15 residues. V dropped 0 bases and J dropped 6 bases, with 11 bases sitting between them. CDR3 protein: CASSYSSGAAGELFF. The DNA for the CDR3 is TGTGCCAGCAGTTACTCGTCAGGGGCAGCCGGGGAGCTGTTTTTT.

The rearrangement joins TRBV29-1 to TRBJ2-3; 7 nucleotides align to TRBD1. V lost 7 bases, J lost 3 bases, and 7 bases stayed unmatched. CDR1 is SQVTM and CDR2 is ANQGSEA in the germline V gene. The CDR3 consists of 13 residues. The CDR3 loop reads CSARLTGTDTQYF. CDR3 nucleotide sequence: TGCAGCGCGCGCCTGACAGGGACAGATACGCAGTATTTT.

This chain connects TRBV28 to TRBJ2-1; TRBD2 matches 7 bases. J gave up 5 bases and V 3 bases, and 7 bases lay outside the gene matches. CDR3 length: 15 amino acids. In germline, CDR1 is MDHEN, CDR2 SYDVKM. The CDR3 region is CASSLGGSINNEQFF. The CDR3 DNA follows: TGTGCCAGCAGTTTGGGGGGGAGTATCAACAATGAGCAGTTCTTC.